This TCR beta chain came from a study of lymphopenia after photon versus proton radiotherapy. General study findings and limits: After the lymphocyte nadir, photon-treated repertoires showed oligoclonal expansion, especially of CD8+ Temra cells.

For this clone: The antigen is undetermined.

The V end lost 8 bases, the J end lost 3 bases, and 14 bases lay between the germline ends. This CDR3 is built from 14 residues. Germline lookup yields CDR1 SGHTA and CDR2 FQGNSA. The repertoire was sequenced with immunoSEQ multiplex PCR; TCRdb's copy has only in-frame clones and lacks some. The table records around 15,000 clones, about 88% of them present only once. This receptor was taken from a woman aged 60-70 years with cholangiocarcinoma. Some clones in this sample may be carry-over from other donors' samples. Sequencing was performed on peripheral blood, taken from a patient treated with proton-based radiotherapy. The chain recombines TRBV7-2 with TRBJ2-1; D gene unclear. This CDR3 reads CASSERSIYNEQFF. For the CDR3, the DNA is TGTGCCAGCTCCGAAAGGAGTATCTACAATGAGCAGTTCTTC.